Listed here are 25 T cell receptor beta chains from one sample, sequenced in a study of CD4 T cells in relation to SARS-CoV-2 and coronaviruses. The repertoire was sequenced with immunoSEQ multiplex PCR; TCRdb's copy has only in-frame clones and lacks some. The table shows tens of thousands of clones, with more than 70% occurring only once. The antigens for these receptors are not known. The sequenced sample was naive CD4+ T cells from PBMCs, cultured in vitro. Subset described: naive CD4+ T cells isolated by negative enrichment. These receptors originate from an adult with COVID-19.

This rearrangement joins TRBV18 to TRBJ2-7, with TRBD2 as a possible D gene (6 bases). This CDR3 has 12 residues. Germline V gene lookup returns CDR1 KGHSH and CDR2 LQKENI. The V gene lost 2 bases and the J gene lost 4 bases, with 6 bases spanning the gap. CDR3 nucleotide sequence: TGTGCCAGCTCACCAGGAGGGTACGAGCAGTACTTC. Translated: CASSPGGYEQYF.

This clone was seen only once. The chain uses TRBV6-5 and TRBJ2-5; D uncertain. The CDR3 totals 13 residues. Trimming took 5 bases from V and 4 from J, leaving 11 bases between them. Germline CDR1 reads MNHEY; CDR2 reads SVGAGI. In nucleotides, the CDR3 is TGTGCCAGCAGTACTAAGGGTCCAGAGACCCAGTACTTC. It translates to CASSTKGPETQYF.

The CDR3 region is CASSDGLGLAGWQFF. CDR3 nucleotides: TGTGCCAGCAGTGATGGACTCGGACTAGCGGGATGGCAGTTCTTC. The gene calls are TRBV2 and TRBJ2-1, with 12 bases that match TRBD2. Trimming at V came to 3 bases and at J to 12 bases, leaving 9 bases not matched to a gene. The CDR3 consists of 15 residues. CDR1 is SNHLY and CDR2 is FYNNEI in the germline V gene.

V is TRBV9 and J is TRBJ1-1, with 9 bases matching TRBD1. With V trimmed by 3 bases and J by 1 base, 4 bases remained unmatched. CDR1 and CDR2 from the germline V gene are SGDLS and YYNGEE. The CDR3 extends over 15 amino acids. DNA for the CDR3: TGTGCCAGCAGCGCCGGGGGACAGGGGAACACTGAAGCTTTCTTT. Amino acid sequence: CASSAGGQGNTEAFF.

The V gene is TRBV7-9, the J gene TRBJ2-3; 7 bases align to TRBD1. The CDR3 is made up of 15 amino acids. With V trimmed by 5 bases and J by 0 bases, 5 bases remained unmatched. The germline V gene encodes CDR1 SEHNR and CDR2 FQNEAQ (reference sequence). The chain's CDR3 is CASSGDRLSTDTQYF. CDR3 nucleotide sequence: TGTGCCAGCAGCGGGGACAGATTAAGCACAGATACGCAGTATTTT.

This clone was detected a few times. J is TRBJ2-7 and V is TRBV11-1; 9 nucleotides align to TRBD2. V dropped 4 bases and J dropped 4; count of bases not matched to a gene: 8. This CDR3 has 15 amino acids. Germline CDR1 SGHAT, CDR2 FQDESV (reference sequence). The CDR3 reads CASSSVAGDQYEQYF. The CDR3 DNA follows: TGTGCCAGCAGCTCCGTAGCGGGGGACCAATACGAGCAGTACTTC. Looking up the rest from reference TRBV11-1 and TRBJ2-7 gives the full variable domain: EAEVAQSPRYKITEKSQAVAFWCDPISGHATLYWYRQILGQGPELLVQFQDESVVDDSQLPKDRFSAERLKGVDSTLKIQPAELGDSAMYLCASSSVAGDQYEQYFGPGTRLTVT.

The rearrangement joins TRBV5-6 to TRBJ1-1; D is possibly TRBD1 (6 bases). V lost 0 bases and J lost 6, with 18 bases in between. This CDR3 is built from 16 residues. In germline, CDR1 is SGHDT, CDR2 YYEEEE. CDR3 sequence: CASSLATGFQDAEAFF. In nucleotides, the CDR3 is TGTGCCAGCAGCTTGGCCACAGGGTTTCAGGACGCTGAAGCTTTCTTT.

J is TRBJ2-1 and V is TRBV4-1; 12 nucleotides agree with TRBD2. Per the germline V gene, CDR1 is MGHRA and CDR2 is YSYEKL. This CDR3 comprises 16 residues. J lost 9 bases, V lost 3 bases, and 9 bases had no gene match. CDR3 sequence: CASSQEPGLAGFEQFF. The DNA of the CDR3 is TGCGCCAGCAGCCAGGAGCCGGGACTAGCGGGTTTTGAGCAGTTCTTC.

This chain uses TRBV19 with TRBJ2-3; D gene unclear. The V and J ends lost 3 bases and 4 bases respectively, with 5 bases between them. Germline assignment: CDR1 LNHDA and CDR2 SQIVND (reference sequence). CDR3 length: 12 residues. The CDR3 sequence is CASSMWADTQYF. CDR3 DNA: TGTGCCAGTAGTATGTGGGCAGATACGCAGTATTTT.

V gene TRBV5-1 combines with J gene TRBJ2-7; TRBD2 matches at 11 bases. This CDR3 contains 15 residues. V shed 6 bases, J shed 7 bases, and the junction held 12 bases outside the gene matches. CDR1 and CDR2 (germline): SGHRS, YFSETQ. The CDR3 loop is CASMGTLAGGGEQYF. In nucleotides, the CDR3 is TGCGCCAGCATGGGAACTCTAGCGGGAGGCGGGGAGCAGTACTTC. Together with reference TRBV5-1 and TRBJ2-7, the CDR3 gives the full variable domain: KAGVTQTPRYLIKTRGQQVTLSCSPISGHRSVSWYQQTPGQGLQFLFEYFSETQRNKGNFPGRFSGRQFSNSRSEMNVSTLELGDSALYLCASMGTLAGGGEQYFGPGTRLTVT.

This sequence joins TRBV5-1 and TRBJ2-7; D gene ambiguous. The CDR3 is 16 residues long. V was clipped by 0 bases and J by 2 bases, with 15 bases between them. The germline V gene has CDR1 SGHRS and CDR2 YFSETQ. The CDR3 DNA reads TGCGCCAGCAGCTTGGGTTCTTTGGCCGGAGCCTACGAGCAGTACTTC. As protein: CASSLGSLAGAYEQYF.

The genes are TRBV28 and TRBJ2-7; possible D gene TRBD2, 6 bases. This CDR3 contains 15 residues. Germline CDR1 is MDHEN and CDR2 is SYDVKM. V lost 7 bases, J lost 4 bases, and 20 bases lay in between. CDR3 coding DNA: TGTGCCAGCACTCGGGACTCCGGAGACGGATACGAGCAGTACTTC. This encodes CASTRDSGDGYEQYF.

The V call is TRBV7-3, the J call TRBJ2-5, with TRBD2 matching over 7 bases. CDR1 is SGHTA, CDR2 FQGTGA, per germline. The V gene end was trimmed by 5 bases and the J gene end by 2 bases; junction bases not matched to a gene: 5. The CDR3 covers 14 residues. The CDR3 loop is CASSQAGVQETQYF. CDR3 bases: TGTGCCAGCAGCCAGGCGGGAGTTCAAGAGACCCAGTACTTC.

The chain is built from TRBV6-2 or TRBV6-3 and TRBJ1-1; 7 positions agree with TRBD1. V shed 6 bases and J 7 bases; nucleotides not matched to a gene: 11. Germline-derived CDR1 and CDR2 are MNHEY and SVGEGT. The CDR3 covers 14 residues. The CDR3 DNA follows: TGTGCCAGCAGCCCCGACGGACAGGCCGTTGAAGCTTTCTTT. The encoded protein is CASSPDGQAVEAFF.

The chain carries TRBV2 and TRBJ2-1; D is possibly TRBD1 or TRBD2 (5 bases each). Germline values: CDR1 SNHLY, CDR2 FYNNEI. The length of the CDR3 is 14 residues. V lost 10 bases and J 0 bases, leaving 13 bases between the germline ends. In DNA form, the CDR3 reads TGTGCCACCGCCGGGACCACCTCCTACAATGAGCAGTTCTTC. It specifies CATAGTTSYNEQFF.

This clone was seen once. The chain employs TRBV28 and TRBJ1-3; 7 bases line up with TRBD1. CDR3 length equals 14 residues. Germline V gives CDR1 MDHEN, CDR2 SYDVKM. The trim removed 6 bases at V and 4 bases at J, leaving 6 bases unmatched. CDR3 DNA: TGTGCCAGCAGGATGACAGGGTCAGGAAACACCATATATTTT. Encoded protein: CASRMTGSGNTIYF.

This chain joins TRBV5-1 and TRBJ2-1; 8 bases match TRBD1. V lost 4 bases to trimming and J lost 7 bases; unmatched junction nucleotides: 10. The CDR3 extends over 15 amino acids. Germline V gene lookup returns CDR1 SGHRS and CDR2 YFSETQ. Here the CDR3 DNA reads TGCGCCAGCAGCCCGATCTGGACAGGGCGGAATGAGCAGTTCTTC. It encodes CASSPIWTGRNEQFF.

This rearrangement joins TRBV13 to TRBJ2-1; no clear D. The CDR3 is made up of 13 amino acids. The germline V gene encodes CDR1 PRHDT and CDR2 FYEKMQ (reference sequence). Deletions cut 0 bases from V and 9 bases from J, with 9 bases between. CDR3: CASSLGANPEQFF. The CDR3, as DNA: TGTGCCAGCAGCTTAGGGGCCAATCCTGAGCAGTTCTTC.

The CDR3 nucleotides read TGCGCCAGCAGCTTGGGAACAGGGTGGGGTACTGAAGCTTTCTTT. Protein: CASSLGTGWGTEAFF. This sequence joins TRBV5-1 and TRBJ1-1, with TRBD1 as a possible D gene (6 bases). The length of the CDR3 is 15 residues. V was shortened by 0 bases and J by 5 bases, with 14 bases between the two germline ends. Germline CDR1 SGHRS, CDR2 YFSETQ.

The chain couples TRBV18 to TRBJ1-1; D perhaps matches TRBD1 (5 bases). Germline V gene lookup returns CDR1 KGHSH and CDR2 LQKENI. This CDR3 has 16 residues. Trimming removed 1 base from V and 11 bases from J, with 23 bases in between. The CDR3 region is CASSPLIERGPTWAFF. The CDR3 DNA sequence: TGTGCCAGCTCACCACTCATAGAACGGGGCCCCACTTGGGCTTTCTTT.

This chain uses TRBV3-1 (or the pseudogene TRBV3-2) with TRBJ2-5; TRBD2 agrees at 15 bases. CDR3 length equals 16 residues. Germline V CDR1 and CDR2: LGHDT, YNNKEL (reference sequence). Trimming took 6 bases from V and 4 from J; bases not matched to a gene: 6. CDR3 amino acids: CASSSGLAGGRETQYF. DNA of the CDR3: TGTGCCAGCAGTTCAGGACTAGCGGGAGGGAGAGAGACCCAGTACTTC.

This clone was counted only a few times. The chain recombines TRBV30 with TRBJ2-7, with TRBD1 matching over 7 bases. Germline V gene sequence: CDR1 GTSNPN, CDR2 SVGIG (reference sequence). The junction had 9 bases not matched to a gene; V was cut back by 0 bases and J by 4 bases. The CDR3 totals 15 residues. CDR3 region: CAWSVRTGRRYEQYF. The CDR3 DNA sequence: TGTGCCTGGAGTGTACGGACAGGCAGAAGGTACGAGCAGTACTTC.

This clone appeared a few times. This chain connects TRBV25-1 to TRBJ1-6; D is unclear. This CDR3 has 16 residues. Germline V gene lookup returns CDR1 MGHDK and CDR2 SYGVNS. Trimming stripped 0 bases from V and 10 bases from J, with 16 bases between. CDR3 coding DNA: TGTGCCAGCAGTGAATACGATCGGGGATTAGGCTCACCCCTCCACTTT. It yields the protein CASSEYDRGLGSPLHF.

V usage is TRBV18 and J usage is TRBJ2-2; 7 nucleotides agree with TRBD2. The J segment lost 4 bases and the V segment lost 6 bases, leaving 8 bases of the junction unmatched. The germline V gene encodes CDR1 KGHSH and CDR2 LQKENI. CDR3 length equals 15 residues. The CDR3 bases are TGTGCCAGCTCCCTCTTACTAGCGCGCACCGGGGAGCTGTTTTTT. Translating gives CASSLLLARTGELFF.

This chain joins TRBV7-6 and TRBJ2-1; 10 nucleotides align to TRBD2. This CDR3 contains 17 residues. Germline V gene sequence: CDR1 SGHVS, CDR2 FNYEAQ. Unmatched junction bases numbered 11, after V lost 5 bases and J lost 4 bases. Here the CDR3 reads CASSRTLAGASYNEQFF. The CDR3 DNA reads TGTGCCAGCAGCCGGACCCTAGCGGGAGCATCTTACAATGAGCAGTTCTTC.